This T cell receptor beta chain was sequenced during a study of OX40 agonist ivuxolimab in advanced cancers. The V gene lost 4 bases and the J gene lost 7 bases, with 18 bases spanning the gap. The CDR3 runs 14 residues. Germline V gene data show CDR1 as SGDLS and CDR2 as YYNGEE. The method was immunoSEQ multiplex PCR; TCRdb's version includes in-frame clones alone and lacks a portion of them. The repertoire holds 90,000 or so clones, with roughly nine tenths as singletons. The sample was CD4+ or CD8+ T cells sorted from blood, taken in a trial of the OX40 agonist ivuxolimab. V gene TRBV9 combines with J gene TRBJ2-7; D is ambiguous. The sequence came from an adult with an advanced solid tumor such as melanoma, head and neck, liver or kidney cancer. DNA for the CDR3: TGTGCCAGCAGCCCACGGCAGATGACTCATGAGCAGTACTTC. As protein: CASSPRQMTHEQYF.